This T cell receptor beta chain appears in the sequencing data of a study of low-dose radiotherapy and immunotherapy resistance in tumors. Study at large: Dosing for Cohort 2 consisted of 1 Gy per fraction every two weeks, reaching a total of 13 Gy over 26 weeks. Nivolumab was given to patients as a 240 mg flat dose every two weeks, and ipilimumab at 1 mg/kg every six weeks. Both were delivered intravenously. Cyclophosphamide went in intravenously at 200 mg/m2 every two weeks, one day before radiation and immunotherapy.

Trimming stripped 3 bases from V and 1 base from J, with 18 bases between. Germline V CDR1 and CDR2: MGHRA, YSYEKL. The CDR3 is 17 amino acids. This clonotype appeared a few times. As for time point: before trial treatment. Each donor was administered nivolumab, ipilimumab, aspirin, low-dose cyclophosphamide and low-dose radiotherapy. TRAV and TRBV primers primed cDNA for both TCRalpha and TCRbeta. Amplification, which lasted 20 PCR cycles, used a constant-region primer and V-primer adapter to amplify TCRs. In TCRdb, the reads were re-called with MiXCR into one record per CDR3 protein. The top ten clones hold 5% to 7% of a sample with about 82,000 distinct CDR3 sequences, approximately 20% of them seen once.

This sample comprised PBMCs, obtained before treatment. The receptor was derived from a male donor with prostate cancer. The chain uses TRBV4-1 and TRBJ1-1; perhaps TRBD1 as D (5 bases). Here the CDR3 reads CASSHQPRQQSNTEAFF. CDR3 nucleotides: TGCGCCAGCAGCCACCAACCCAGACAGCAATCGAACACTGAAGCTTTCTTT.